A single sample is the source of the 30 T cell receptor beta chains below, sequenced in a study of T-cell reconstitution after alpha-beta-depleted transplantation in children. Unique molecular identifiers were used in preparing the TCRbeta library. TCRdb reprocessed the PCR reads via MiXCR and lists one record per CDR3 protein. The sample holds about 610,000 distinct CDR3 sequences, 10% to 13% seen once. The source material was PBMCs from the stem cell graft donor, sampled from the stem cell graft. These receptors were obtained from a human donor who donated a stem cell graft to a child with acute myeloid leukemia.

This clonotype was seen only a few times. The chain joins TRBV5-1 to TRBJ2-1; D not resolved. Germline CDR1 SGHRS, CDR2 YFSETQ. The CDR3 totals 14 residues. V was shortened by 6 bases and J by 1 base, with 11 bases between the two germline ends. CDR3 coding DNA: TGCGCCAGCACCAACGGTGATTCCTACAATGAGCAGTTCTTC. This sequence encodes CASTNGDSYNEQFF. The full variable domain, completed using reference TRBV5-1 and TRBJ2-1, is KAGVTQTPRYLIKTRGQQVTLSCSPISGHRSVSWYQQTPGQGLQFLFEYFSETQRNKGNFPGRFSGRQFSNSRSEMNVSTLELGDSALYLCASTNGDSYNEQFFGPGTRLTVL.

This sequence joins TRBV29-1 and TRBJ2-3; D remains unclear. This CDR3 region has 11 residues. Trimming pared 4 bases from V and 2 bases from J, leaving 4 bases between. Germline CDR1 SQVTM, CDR2 ANQGSEA. The CDR3 coding sequence is TGCAGCGTTGCTCTCACAGATACGCAGTATTTT. It translates to CSVALTDTQYF.

This clonotype has ten or more counts. The chain has TRBV25-1 and TRBJ2-6; possible D gene TRBD2, 7 bases. The ends were cut back, 4 bases at V and 0 bases at J, with 13 bases in the middle. The CDR3 extends over 17 amino acids. The germline CDR1 and CDR2 sequences are MGHDK and SYGVNS. CDR3 in amino acids: CASSARGGPSGANVLTF. The CDR3 DNA reads TGTGCCAGCAGTGCTAGGGGGGGACCCTCTGGGGCCAACGTCCTGACTTTC.

This clonotype has at least ten counts. This sequence joins TRBV9 and TRBJ2-1; D ambiguous. The germline V gene has CDR1 SGDLS and CDR2 YYNGEE. Trimming pared 3 bases from V and 0 bases from J, leaving 7 bases between. CDR3 size: 14 residues. CDR3 residues: CASSELDSYNEQFF. The CDR3 DNA reads as TGTGCCAGCAGCGAATTAGACTCCTACAATGAGCAGTTCTTC.

In its sample, this clonotype was seen many times. This chain joins TRBV5-1 and TRBJ2-2; possible D gene TRBD2, 6 bases. Trimming cost V 7 bases and J 0 bases, with 10 bases left between them. In germline, CDR1 is SGHRS, CDR2 YFSETQ. CDR3 length equals 14 residues. The CDR3 loop is CASGRDSNTGELFF. CDR3 in DNA: TGCGCCAGCGGCCGGGACTCGAACACCGGGGAGCTGTTTTTT.

The chain is built from TRBV7-2 and TRBJ2-1; 8 positions agree with TRBD2. CDR3 size: 16 residues. The germline V gene encodes CDR1 SGHTA and CDR2 FQGNSA. Trimming cost V 1 base and J 1 base; bases outside gene matches: 3. The CDR3 coding sequence is TGTGCCAGCAGCTTAGGGGTAGCGGGGTCCTACAATGAGCAGTTCTTC. Protein product: CASSLGVAGSYNEQFF.

This clonotype occurred a few times. The chain is built from TRBV7-8 and TRBJ1-1, with 8 positions matching TRBD1. The CDR3 contains 13 residues. The germline CDR1 and CDR2 sequences are SGHVS and FQNEAQ. The V gene end was trimmed by 5 bases and the J gene end by 7 bases; junction bases not matched to a gene: 6. The DNA for the CDR3 is TGTGCCAGCAGCCACCGGGACAGGAATGAAGCTTTCTTT. It encodes CASSHRDRNEAFF.

This clonotype was recorded many times. V is TRBV20-1 and J is TRBJ1-4, with D unresolved. The germline gives CDR1 DFQATT, CDR2 SNEGSKA (reference sequence). The CDR3 runs 13 residues. With 6 bases removed from V and 0 bases from J, the gap between germline ends came to 8 bases. The CDR3 nucleotides are TGCAGTGCCAAGGGATCAACTAATGAAAAACTGTTTTTT. It is translated as CSAKGSTNEKLFF.

As to this clonotype: The conserved final phenylalanine or tryptophan is absent from the CDR3, which likely points to a read error. The V call is TRBV11-2, the J call TRBJ2-6, with TRBD1 matching over 7 bases. The CDR3 consists of 17 residues. V lost 5 bases to trimming and J lost 2 bases; unmatched junction nucleotides: 9. In germline, CDR1 is SGHAT, CDR2 FQNNGV. The CDR3 region has the DNA TGTGCCAGCAGCCAAAGACAGGGAACCACTGGGGCCAACGTCCTGACTTGC. Its translation: CASSQRQGTTGANVLTC.

V and J are TRBV20-1 and TRBJ1-2; the D gene is possibly TRBD1 (5 bases). The V end lost 3 bases, the J end lost 8 bases, and 16 bases lay between the germline ends. The CDR3 contains 13 residues. Per germline, CDR1 DFQATT and CDR2 SNEGSKA (reference sequence). The CDR3 nucleotides read TGCAGTGCTAGCCCAGGGTTGATCGGGGGCTACACCTTC. Amino acid sequence: CSASPGLIGGYTF.

A few counts support this clonotype. V and J are TRBV6-2 or TRBV6-3 and TRBJ2-3, with TRBD1 identical over 11 bases. Germline lookup yields CDR1 MNHEY and CDR2 SVGEGT. The junction had 7 bases not matched to a gene; V was cut back by 7 bases and J by 4 bases. The CDR3 consists of 15 residues. The CDR3 bases are TGTGCCAGCACCAAGGACAGGGGGCGAGCAGATACGCAGTATTTT. Its protein product is CASTKDRGRADTQYF.

The chain employs TRBV5-1 and TRBJ1-2, with D possibly TRBD1 on 5 matching bases. V lost 0 bases and J 5 bases, leaving 8 bases between the germline ends. Looked up from germline, CDR1 is SGHRS and CDR2 is YFSETQ. The CDR3 has 13 residues. The chain's CDR3 is CASSLDRQYGYTF. For the CDR3, the DNA is TGCGCCAGCAGCTTGGACAGGCAGTATGGCTACACCTTC. Full variable domain (missing parts from reference TRBV5-1 and TRBJ1-2): KAGVTQTPRYLIKTRGQQVTLSCSPISGHRSVSWYQQTPGQGLQFLFEYFSETQRNKGNFPGRFSGRQFSNSRSEMNVSTLELGDSALYLCASSLDRQYGYTFGSGTRLTVV.

The table lists this clonotype with many counts. CDR3 in DNA: TGTGCCAGCAGTTTATTGTCCGGGGGCACCTACAATGAGCAGTTCTTC. Encoded protein: CASSLLSGGTYNEQFF. This sequence joins TRBV28 and TRBJ2-1, with D tentatively TRBD1 or TRBD2 (6 bases each). The CDR3 runs to 16 residues. Germline V gives CDR1 MDHEN, CDR2 SYDVKM. V shed 1 base and J shed 2 bases, with 12 bases lying between them. Looking up the rest from reference TRBV28 and TRBJ2-1 gives the full variable domain: DVKVTQSSRYLVKRTGEKVFLECVQDMDHENMFWYRQDPGLGLRLIYFSYDVKMKEKGDIPEGYSVSREKKERFSLILESASTNQTSMYLCASSLLSGGTYNEQFFGPGTRLTVL.

The chain employs TRBV6-1 and TRBJ1-1; the match to TRBD1 covers 8 bases. The germline gives CDR1 MNHNS, CDR2 SASEGT. V lost 6 bases and J lost 1; bases outside the gene matches: 7. The CDR3 loop spans 15 amino acids. The DNA of the CDR3 is TGTGCCAGCAGCCCTAGAGACAGGGGGAACACTGAAGCTTTCTTT. Its protein is CASSPRDRGNTEAFF.

The chain employs TRBV5-1 and TRBJ2-3, with a possible D match to TRBD2 (6 bases). This CDR3 is built from 18 residues. Between the trimmed V and J ends, which lost 0 bases and 2 bases, there was a span of 19 bases. CDR1 is SGHRS, CDR2 YFSETQ, per germline. The CDR3 protein is CASSLVGQGGGSTDTQYF. The CDR3 region has the DNA TGCGCCAGCAGCTTGGTAGGGCAGGGAGGTGGATCCACAGATACGCAGTATTTT.

This clonotype was observed at least ten times. The gene calls are TRBV29-1 and TRBJ1-1; 10 bases align to TRBD1. CDR1 and CDR2 from the germline V gene are SQVTM and ANQGSEA. This CDR3 region has 13 residues. With 4 bases clipped from V and 5 bases from J, the junction kept 4 bases outside the gene matches. CDR3 sequence: CSVATGGKTEAFF. The CDR3 DNA reads TGCAGCGTTGCGACAGGGGGCAAGACTGAAGCTTTCTTT.

The genes are TRBV20-1 and TRBJ1-2; no definite D call. CDR3 length: 13 amino acids. Trimming cost V 0 bases and J 2 bases, with 7 bases left between them. Germline CDR1 and CDR2: DFQATT and SNEGSKA (reference sequence). Here the CDR3 reads CSAREDVNYGYTF. As DNA, the CDR3 is TGCAGTGCTAGAGAGGACGTCAACTATGGCTACACCTTC.

This clonotype was observed a few times. This chain joins TRBV10-3 and TRBJ1-1, with 9 positions matching TRBD1. From germline, CDR1 is ENHRY and CDR2 SYGVKD. V gave up 0 bases and J gave up 8 bases; unmatched junction bases: 7. This CDR3 is 15 amino acids long. This CDR3 reads CAISESGSGTGEAFF. CDR3 DNA sequence: TGTGCCATCAGTGAGTCGGGGTCCGGGACAGGGGAAGCTTTCTTT.

The chain combines TRBV4-3 with TRBJ2-1; TRBD1 might be the D (6 bases). The CDR3 has 16 residues. Trimming took off 0 bases at V and 3 bases at J, with 12 bases between the two ends. Germline loops: CDR1 LGHNA, CDR2 YSLEER. The CDR3 spells CASSQDPGAIYNEQFF. CDR3 in DNA: TGCGCCAGCAGCCAAGACCCAGGGGCTATCTACAATGAGCAGTTCTTC.

This clonotype has just one count. The chain links TRBV28 to TRBJ2-3, with 9 positions matching TRBD1. This CDR3 has 18 amino acids. Germline V gives CDR1 MDHEN, CDR2 SYDVKM. With 5 bases clipped from V and 1 base from J, the junction kept 13 bases outside the gene matches. The CDR3 loop is CASSPSGTGKARTDTQYF. CDR3 coding DNA: TGTGCCAGCAGTCCCTCCGGGACAGGGAAAGCCCGCACAGATACGCAGTATTTT.

This clonotype showed up many times. The chain combines TRBV12-3 or TRBV12-4 with TRBJ2-4, with TRBD1 as a possible D gene (5 bases). Trimming shortened V by 3 bases and J by 7 bases, and 10 bases separated the two germline ends. This CDR3 has 13 amino acids. The chain's CDR3 is CASSLGQGNIQYF. For the CDR3, the DNA is TGTGCCAGCAGTTTGGGCCAGGGCAACATTCAGTACTTC.

This clonotype was seen only a few times. J is TRBJ2-7 and V is TRBV7-9, with TRBD1 identical over 10 bases. From germline, CDR1 is SEHNR and CDR2 FQNEAQ (reference sequence). V was clipped by 10 bases and J by 4 bases; unmatched bases: 4. The CDR3 spans 12 residues. The CDR3 reads CATEDRGYEQYF. DNA of the CDR3: TGTGCCACCGAGGACAGGGGGTACGAGCAGTACTTC.

The table lists this clonotype with many counts. V usage is TRBV12-3 or TRBV12-4 and J usage is TRBJ2-7, with 7 positions matching TRBD2. There are 14 residues in the CDR3. V shed 6 bases, J shed 4 bases, and the junction held 9 bases outside the gene matches. CDR3 coding DNA: TGTGCCAGCAGACTATCTAGCGGACGATACGAGCAGTACTTC. Residues: CASRLSSGRYEQYF.

This clonotype was seen many times. V is TRBV27 and J is TRBJ1-2; 7 bases agree with TRBD1. The CDR3 runs to 16 residues. Trimming took 0 bases from V and 3 from J; bases not matched to a gene: 7. The germline CDR1 and CDR2 sequences are MNHEY and SMNVEV (reference sequence). The CDR3 bases are TGTGCCAGCAGTTTATCTGGGCCCAGGGGGGACTATGGCTACACCTTC. Encoded protein: CASSLSGPRGDYGYTF.

V and J are TRBV15 and TRBJ2-5; D perhaps matches TRBD2 (5 bases). V shed 0 bases and J shed 3 bases, with 20 bases lying between them. The CDR3 length is 18 residues. From germline, CDR1 is LNHNV and CDR2 YYDKDF (reference sequence). The DNA for the CDR3 is TGTGCCACCAGCAGAGATCGTGCGGGTCCAGCGGATAAAGAGACCCAGTACTTC. Protein product: CATSRDRAGPADKETQYF.

This clonotype was recorded a few times. The J gene is TRBJ2-3, the V gene TRBV27; 7 nucleotides line up with TRBD2. Per the germline V gene, CDR1 is MNHEY and CDR2 is SMNVEV (reference sequence). The CDR3 spans 15 residues. J was trimmed by 4 bases and V by 6 bases; bases with no gene match: 10. This CDR3 reads CASRKPGRGADTQYF. The CDR3 DNA reads TGTGCCAGCAGGAAACCGGGACGGGGGGCAGATACGCAGTATTTT.

The table lists this clonotype with many counts. The V and J genes are TRBV25-1 and TRBJ2-1; D gene uncertain. The CDR3 has 17 residues. Germline CDR1 reads MGHDK; CDR2 reads SYGVNS. Deletions cut 4 bases from V and 3 bases from J, with 19 bases between. DNA for the CDR3: TGTGCCAGCAGTGCCTCGGTTTGGCCGAAGAGCTACAATGAGCAGTTCTTC. Its protein is CASSASVWPKSYNEQFF.

In its sample, this clonotype was seen many times. The genes are TRBV20-1 and TRBJ2-4; D possibly uses TRBD1 or TRBD2 (5 bases each). Deletions cut 1 base from V and 4 bases from J, with 14 bases between. This CDR3 contains 15 residues. Germline-derived CDR1 and CDR2 are DFQATT and SNEGSKA (reference sequence). The CDR3 reads CSARAGAGVKNIQYF. The CDR3 DNA is TGCAGTGCTAGAGCCGGGGCTGGAGTTAAAAACATTCAGTACTTC.

This clonotype was found a few times. This chain joins TRBV3-1 and TRBJ1-2; D uncertain. Germline values: CDR1 LGHDT, CDR2 YNNKEL (reference sequence). V lost 1 base and J 6 bases, leaving 12 bases between the germline ends. There are 14 residues in the CDR3. DNA for the CDR3: TGTGCCAGCAGCCAAGGGACGGGAAATCATGGCTACACCTTC. Translation: CASSQGTGNHGYTF.

The CDR3 nucleotides read TGTGCCAGCAGCACCCTAGCGGCCCCAGGAGGCGAGCAGTACTTC. Amino acid sequence: CASSTLAAPGGEQYF. The chain carries TRBV7-2 and TRBJ2-7; 7 bases agree with TRBD2. Germline lookup yields CDR1 SGHTA and CDR2 FQGNSA. The CDR3 is made up of 15 amino acids. V shed 5 bases and J 6 bases; nucleotides not matched to a gene: 13.